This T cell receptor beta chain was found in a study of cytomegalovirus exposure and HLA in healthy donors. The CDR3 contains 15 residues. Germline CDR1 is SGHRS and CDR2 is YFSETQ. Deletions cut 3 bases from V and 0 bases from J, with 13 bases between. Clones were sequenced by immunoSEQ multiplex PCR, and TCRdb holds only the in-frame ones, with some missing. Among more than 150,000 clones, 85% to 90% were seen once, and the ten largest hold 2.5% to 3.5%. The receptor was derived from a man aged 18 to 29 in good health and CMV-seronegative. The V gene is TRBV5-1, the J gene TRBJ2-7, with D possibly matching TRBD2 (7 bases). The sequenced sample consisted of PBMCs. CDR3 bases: TGCGCCAGCAGCTCGGGGGGCTTGGGCTCCTACGAGCAGTACTTC. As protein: CASSSGGLGSYEQYF.